These 14 T cell receptor beta chains originate from one sample sequenced in a study of T cell responses to AZD1222 COVID-19 vaccine. Produced via immunoSEQ multiplex PCR; TCRdb's table is partial and in-frame only. The sample records over 100,000 clones, 65% to 90% being singletons. The sample in question was peripheral blood, obtained on day 0 of AZD1222 vaccination. The receptors derive from an adult in good health.

V gene TRBV28 combines with J gene TRBJ2-3; perhaps TRBD1 as D (5 bases). This CDR3 region has 12 residues. The germline V gene has CDR1 MDHEN and CDR2 SYDVKM. The germline V and J ends were trimmed by 4 bases and 10 bases, with 12 bases remaining between them. The CDR3 loop reads CASSSGQAAQYF. CDR3 coding DNA: TGTGCCAGCAGTTCAGGACAAGCAGCGCAGTATTTT.

V usage is TRBV4-3 and J usage is TRBJ1-2; D ambiguous. V was shortened by 3 bases and J by 6 bases, with 8 bases between the two germline ends. Germline V gives CDR1 LGHNA, CDR2 YSLEER. CDR3 length: 12 amino acids. Here the CDR3 DNA reads TGCGCCAGCAGCCACGAGACCGATGGCTACACCTTC. Translating gives CASSHETDGYTF.

The chain carries TRBV6-4 and TRBJ2-6, with D perhaps TRBD2 (6 bases). The V gene's germline CDR1 is MRHNA and CDR2 SNTAGT. Trimming removed 8 bases at V and 2 bases at J, with 13 bases between. The CDR3 length is 15 residues. Here the CDR3 reads CASRPGETGANVLTF. For the CDR3, the DNA is TGTGCCAGCCGCCCGGGGGAAACTGGGGCCAACGTCCTGACTTTC.

This clone was picked up one time. The rearrangement uses TRBV12-3 or TRBV12-4 and TRBJ2-7; possibly TRBD1 or TRBD2 for D (5 bases each). The germline V and J ends were trimmed by 1 base and 6 bases, with 7 bases remaining between them. The CDR3 is 12 amino acids. This chain's CDR3 is CASSLGGFEQYF. The CDR3 nucleotides read TGTGCCAGCAGTTTAGGGGGGTTCGAGCAGTACTTC.

The chain recombines TRBV7-8 with TRBJ1-3; maybe TRBD1 (6 bases). This CDR3 is 15 amino acids long. Germline V gene data show CDR1 as SGHVS and CDR2 as FQNEAQ. Trimming removed 10 bases from V and 5 bases from J, with 21 bases in between. The CDR3 protein is CAIREGGALRNTIYF. The CDR3, as DNA: TGTGCCATCAGGGAGGGGGGAGCCCTCCGAAACACCATATATTTT.

This clone was seen a handful of times. V usage is TRBV9 and J usage is TRBJ1-4, with 9 nucleotides matching TRBD1. The CDR3 contains 14 residues. Trimming cost V 3 bases and J 7 bases; bases outside gene matches: 4. Germline CDR1 and CDR2: SGDLS and YYNGEE. CDR3 region: CASSGTGDGEKLFF. CDR3 sequence (DNA): TGTGCCAGCAGCGGGACAGGGGATGGTGAAAAACTGTTTTTT. The variable domain in full, completed from reference TRBV9 and TRBJ1-4, reads DSGVTQTPKHLITATGQRVTLRCSPRSGDLSVYWYQQSLDQGLQFLIQYYNGEERAKGNILERFSAQQFPDLHSELNLSSLELGDSALYFCASSGTGDGEKLFFGSGTQLSVL.

The V gene is TRBV18, the J gene TRBJ1-4; TRBD1 agrees at 9 bases. V lost 1 base, J lost 3 bases, and 6 bases stayed unmatched. The CDR3 is made up of 17 amino acids. In germline, CDR1 is KGHSH, CDR2 LQKENI. Here the CDR3 reads CASSPLGQGSPNEKLFF. The DNA for the CDR3 is TGTGCCAGCTCACCACTTGGACAGGGGAGCCCTAATGAAAAACTGTTTTTT.

The J gene is TRBJ2-7, the V gene TRBV18, with D uncertain. V lost 5 bases and J 1 base, leaving 6 bases between the germline ends. The CDR3 contains 12 residues. The germline V gene encodes CDR1 KGHSH and CDR2 LQKENI. CDR3 DNA: TGTGCCAGCTCAGTGTCGTCCTACGAGCAGTACTTC. It specifies CASSVSSYEQYF.

The chain carries TRBV7-2 and TRBJ1-2; TRBD1 agrees at 9 bases. Germline V gene lookup returns CDR1 SGHTA and CDR2 FQGNSA. V was pared by 6 bases and J by 6 bases, with 8 bases of the junction left unmatched. The CDR3 spans 14 residues. This chain's CDR3 is CASRRPGQGNGYTF. The CDR3 DNA is TGTGCCAGCAGACGTCCGGGACAGGGTAATGGCTACACCTTC.

This chain uses TRBV4-1 with TRBJ2-7; 11 positions agree with TRBD1. The trim removed 5 bases at V and 4 bases at J, leaving 7 bases unmatched. The germline gives CDR1 MGHRA, CDR2 YSYEKL. The length of the CDR3 is 15 residues. The CDR3 nucleotides read TGCGCCAGCAGCTCCGGACAGGGGGCTGGTTACGAGCAGTACTTC. This gives the protein CASSSGQGAGYEQYF.

This sequence joins TRBV9 and TRBJ2-7, with 7 bases fitting TRBD1. Germline values: CDR1 SGDLS, CDR2 YYNGEE. V lost 0 bases, J lost 6 bases, and 6 bases stayed unmatched. The CDR3 contains 14 residues. The CDR3 loop is CASSVGDRATEQYF. The DNA of the CDR3 is TGTGCCAGCAGCGTAGGAGACAGGGCTACCGAGCAGTACTTC.

The sample holds one count of this clone. The rearrangement joins TRBV2 to TRBJ2-7, with 9 bases aligning to TRBD2. The CDR3 has 12 amino acids. The germline V gene has CDR1 SNHLY and CDR2 FYNNEI. Trimming removed 6 bases from V and 3 bases from J; junction bases left unmatched: 0. CDR3 sequence reads: CASRTSGYEQYF. As DNA, the CDR3 is TGTGCCAGCAGGACTAGCGGCTACGAGCAGTACTTC. The variable domain in full, completed from reference TRBV2 and TRBJ2-7, reads EPEVTQTPSHQVTQMGQEVILRCVPISNHLYFYWYRQILGQKVEFLVSFYNNEISEKSEIFDDQFSVERPDGSNFTLKIRSTKLEDSAMYFCASRTSGYEQYFGPGTRLTVT.

The chain recombines TRBV2 with TRBJ1-2; D gene uncertain. V shed 7 bases and J shed 4 bases, with 13 bases lying between them. Per the germline V gene, CDR1 is SNHLY and CDR2 is FYNNEI. The CDR3 is 13 amino acids. CDR3 sequence (DNA): TGTGCCAGCACTGAGAGGAGAATCTATGGCTACACCTTC. Protein sequence: CASTERRIYGYTF.

This chain joins TRBV6-6 and TRBJ1-1; D call uncertain. Germline V CDR1 and CDR2: MNHNY, SVGAGI (reference sequence). With 10 bases removed from V and 4 bases from J, the gap between germline ends came to 4 bases. The CDR3 is made up of 9 amino acids. The CDR3 sequence: CATTTEAFF. The DNA for the CDR3 is TGTGCCACAACCACTGAAGCTTTCTTT.